This T cell receptor beta chain was recorded in a study of glioma-infiltrating T cells. TCR alpha and beta CDR3 regions were amplified from RNA using iRepertoire nested multiplex PCR. MiXCR was run by TCRdb on the multiplex PCR reads, yielding one entry per CDR3 protein. The profile covers around 140,000 distinct CDR3 sequences, with more than 35% appearing a single time and about 18% taken by the ten largest. This clonotype is a singleton in its sample. Its antigen is currently unknown. Study-level results: Gliomas, especially low-grade, showed above-expected tissue-blood divergence; non-neoplastic patients showed below. Tissue and blood shared very few CDR3 sequences.

Germline V gives CDR1 SEHNR, CDR2 FQNEAQ (reference sequence). The CDR3 contains 12 residues. With 5 bases removed from V and 2 bases from J, the gap between germline ends came to 6 bases. The chain employs TRBV7-9 and TRBJ1-2; D gene unclear. The sequenced sample consisted of glioma tissue, nonneoplastic brain tissue, or PBMCs (not recorded which). This sequence originates from a human donor with low-grade glioma or glioblastoma, undergoing nonglioma brain surgery, or in good health (not recorded which). CDR3 coding DNA: TGTGCCAGCAGCGAGGAGAACTATGGCTACACCTTC. It codes for CASSEENYGYTF. Combining the CDR3 with reference TRBV7-9 and TRBJ1-2 gives the whole variable domain DTGVSQNPRHKITKRGQNVTFRCDPISEHNRLYWYRQTLGQGPEFLTYFQNEAQLEKSRLLSDRFSAERPKGSFSTLEIQRTEQGDSAMYLCASSEENYGYTFGSGTRLTVV.